This TCR beta chain was obtained from a study of blood T cell repertoires in COVID-19 (dated by TCRdb to 2020 to 2022). About the full investigation: Samples covering the acute and convalescent phases of COVID-19 were provided by collaborators in the United States, Italy and Spain. The sample metadata nearly always contained a de-identified subject ID, COVID-19 status, age in years and sex. The samples were drawn from two sources: the first 160 participants of the ongoing ImmuneRACE study, and 1,254 subjects contributed by 6 global collaborators. Where available, HLA class I and class II types were obtained from metadata supplied by the sample provider rather than from assay-based typing. The prospective study material was composed of cDNA or gDNA derived from T cells, B-cell-depleted T cells, or PBMCs. Subjects who had been exposed to COVID-19, were actively infected with it, or had recovered from it provided the deeply sampled blood TCRbeta repertoires that made up the dataset. The repertoires were released in a freely available public database meant as a resource for research on the immune response to SARS-CoV-2. Study-wide conclusions, independent of this receptor: How much clinical and demographic metadata was included differed by source and by participant, and the metadata was provided uncurated.

The collaborating institutions used their own protocols to collect whole blood in K2EDTA tubes. For TCRbeta analysis, collaborator samples were shipped as frozen whole blood, as isolated PBMCs, or as DNA extracted from either sample type. TCRbeta CDR3 regions were amplified from genomic DNA by means of the immunoSEQ Assay, a bias-controlled multiplex PCR. The source study handled its data this way. The number of nucleated cells in each sample was estimated from the amplification of reference gene primers within the assay. To quantify the absolute abundance of each unique TCRbeta CDR3 rearrangement, sequence reads were collapsed and filtered. For each sample, productive Simpson clonality was calculated as the square root of Simpson's diversity index over productive rearrangements. TCRdb limited this immuneACCESS table to in-frame rearrangements with V and J called. A share of clones is missing; checked studies link under half to unresolved V genes, and the rest is unexplained. Clone size and the V and J calls come from that table; the DNA yielded D and trimming. This sample comprises approximately 120,000 clones, 80% of them detected only once. The ten largest clones capture approximately 4.3% of the sample.

CDR1 MDHEN and CDR2 SYDVKM were looked up in the germline V gene. V is cut back by 1 base and J by 8 bases, with 6 bases in the junction unmatched. The CDR3 numbers 15 residues from cysteine through phenylalanine. CDR3 DNA only is kept here, 45 bases in frame from base 1. A word on this clone: Its cognate antigen has yet to be identified. No base quality information exists; no much larger clone differs at one position.

The sequencing input was peripheral blood. The sequence is built from TRBV28 and TRBJ2-1, with 9 middle bases fitting TRBD1. This clonotype was sampled from a human donor in a cohort sampled during active or convalescent COVID-19. The CDR3 reads CASSLFGTGWHEQFF. Here is the DNA: TGTGCCAGCAGTTTATTCGGGACAGGGTGGCATGAGCAGTTCTTC.